This T cell receptor beta chain was recovered during a study of OX40 agonist ivuxolimab in advanced cancers. Study as a whole: Dosing consisted of intravenous ivuxolimab at 0.01 to 10 mg/kg every 2 weeks.

This clone showed up just a few times. Its antigen is not identified. The CDR3 extends over 23 amino acids. TCRdb's table, derived via immunoSEQ multiplex PCR, lists solely in-frame clones and lacks some. The table includes 70,000 to 95,000 clones, about 84% detected once. Study-wide results and caveats: CD4+ and CD8+ blood T cells expanded clonally by week 6 at 0.1 to 3.0 mg/kg.

Patients were ruled out by autoimmune disease history or systemic immunosuppression. Blood samples were obtained at baseline, cycle 4 day 1, and cycle 7 day 1. The sequence came from an adult with an advanced solid tumor such as melanoma, head and neck, liver or kidney cancer. The sequencing here drew on CD4+ or CD8+ T cells sorted from blood, taken in a trial of the OX40 agonist ivuxolimab. This chain links TRBV21-1 with TRBJ1-4. TRBV21-1 is designated a pseudogene. The CDR3 loop reads CASSKISGASGRIVLLANEKLFF. The DNA for the CDR3 is TGTGCCAGCAGCAAAATCTCGGGGGCGTCAGGGAGGATCGTTCTGTTAGCTAATGAAAAACTGTTTTTT.